The present TCR beta chain was sequenced within a study of blood T cell repertoires in COVID-19. Turning to the study itself: From T cells, B-cell-depleted T cells, or PBMCs came the material, which was cDNA or gDNA.

Germline V lookup: CDR1 SGHDN, CDR2 FVKESK. Trimming pared 1 base from V and 4 bases from J, leaving 7 bases between. This CDR3 has 13 amino acids. Per the original methods: It was from reference gene primer amplification that nucleated cell counts were estimated. Profiling relied on immunoSEQ multiplex PCR, and the TCRdb table lists in-frame clones only, not all of them. The V and J calls and clone size were taken over from that table, and D and trimming were inferred from the DNA. The sample consists of some 89,000 clones, around 80% of them appearing once. The specimen sequenced was peripheral blood. This sequence was found in a man between 65 and 85 years old with acute or convalescent COVID-19. The chain joins TRBV14 to TRBJ1-1; D is unclear. The CDR3 sequence is CASSQVYGTEAFF. CDR3 coding DNA: TGTGCCAGCAGCCAAGTCTATGGCACTGAAGCTTTCTTT.